The present T cell receptor beta chain was sequenced within a study of blood T cell repertoires in COVID-19. Overall study: Sample material is recorded as cDNA or gDNA derived from T cells, B-cell-depleted T cells, or PBMCs.

Allocation to cohorts depended on clinical history reported by the participants. There are 10 residues in the CDR3. Germline CDR1 DFQATT, CDR2 SNEGSKA (reference sequence). Between the trimmed V and J ends, which lost 5 bases and 3 bases, there was a span of 4 bases. Libraries were prepared by immunoSEQ multiplex PCR; TCRdb keeps only in-frame clonotypes and omits some of them. In the table there are around 250,000 clones, around 87% of which are singletons. What was sequenced was PBMCs or T cells enriched from blood (not recorded which). This chain uses TRBV20-1 with TRBJ1-2; no clear D. The TCR comes from a woman aged 45-59 years who had recovered from COVID-19. CDR3 loop: CSAEDYGYTF. In nucleotides, the CDR3 is TGCAGTGCTGAGGACTATGGCTACACCTTC.